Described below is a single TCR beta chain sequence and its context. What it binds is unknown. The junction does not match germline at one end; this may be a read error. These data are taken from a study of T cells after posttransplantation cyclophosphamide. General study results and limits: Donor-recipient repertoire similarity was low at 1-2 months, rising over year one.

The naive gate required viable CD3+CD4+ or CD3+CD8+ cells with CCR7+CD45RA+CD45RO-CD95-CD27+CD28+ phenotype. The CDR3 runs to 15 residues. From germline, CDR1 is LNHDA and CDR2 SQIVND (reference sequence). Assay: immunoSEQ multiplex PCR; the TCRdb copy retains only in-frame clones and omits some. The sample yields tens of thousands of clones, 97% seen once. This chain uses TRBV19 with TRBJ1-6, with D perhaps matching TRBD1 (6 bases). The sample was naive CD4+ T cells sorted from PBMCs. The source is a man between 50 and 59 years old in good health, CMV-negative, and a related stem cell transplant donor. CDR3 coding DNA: TGTGCCGGTAGTATATCGGGACACCATAAAGGTCCCCTCCACTTT. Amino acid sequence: CAGSISGHHKGPLHF.